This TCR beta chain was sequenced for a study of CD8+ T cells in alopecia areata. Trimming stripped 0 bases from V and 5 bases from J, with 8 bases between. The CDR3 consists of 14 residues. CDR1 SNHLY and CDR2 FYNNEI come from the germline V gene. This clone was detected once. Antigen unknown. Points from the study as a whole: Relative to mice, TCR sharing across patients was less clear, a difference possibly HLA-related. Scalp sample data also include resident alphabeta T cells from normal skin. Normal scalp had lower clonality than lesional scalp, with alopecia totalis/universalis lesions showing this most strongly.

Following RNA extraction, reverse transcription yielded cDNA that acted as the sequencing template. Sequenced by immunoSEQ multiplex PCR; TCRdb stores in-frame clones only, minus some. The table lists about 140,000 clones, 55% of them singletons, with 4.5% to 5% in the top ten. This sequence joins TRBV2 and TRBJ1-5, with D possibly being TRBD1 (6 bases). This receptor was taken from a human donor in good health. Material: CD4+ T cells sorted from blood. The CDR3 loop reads CASSEASGDQPQHF. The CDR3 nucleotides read TGTGCCAGCAGTGAAGCGTCAGGGGATCAGCCCCAGCATTTT.